The 8 T cell receptor beta chains below come from one sample, sequenced in a study of a mutant IDH1 vaccine in newly diagnosed glioma. The sample's time point: week 47, end of study. Doses comprised 300 ug of mutant IDH1 20-mer peptide each, plus topical imiquimod. Assay: immunoSEQ multiplex PCR; the TCRdb copy retains only in-frame clones and omits some. The sample has approximately 25,000 clones, more than 70% seen once. Which antigens these TCRs recognize remains unknown. The starting material was PBMCs, obtained from a glioma patient whose treatment included an IDH1 peptide vaccine. These receptors were taken from a middle-aged man with glioma.

The chain carries TRBV5-6 and TRBJ2-1, with 14 bases aligning to TRBD2. The trim removed 4 bases at V and 7 bases at J, leaving 7 bases unmatched. This CDR3 has 16 residues. From germline, CDR1 is SGHDT and CDR2 YYEEEE. The CDR3 is CASSPGLAGVSNEQFF. CDR3 DNA: TGTGCCAGCAGCCCGGGACTAGCGGGAGTTTCAAATGAGCAGTTCTTC. Filled out from reference TRBV5-6 and TRBJ2-1, the complete variable domain reads DAGVTQSPTHLIKTRGQQVTLRCSPKSGHDTVSWYQQALGQGPQFIFQYYEEEERQRGNFPDRFSGHQFPNYSSELNVNALLLGDSALYLCASSPGLAGVSNEQFFGPGTRLTVL.

The chain couples TRBV21-1 to TRBJ2-5; TRBD2 reflects the table's D call only, with no check against the DNA. TRBV21-1 counts as a pseudogene. The CDR3 has 16 residues. The CDR3 coding sequence is TGTGCCAGCAGTTGGTTGCTCGCGGGAGGAGGAGAGACCCAGTACTTC. This gives the protein CASSWLLAGGGETQYF.

CDR3 nucleotide sequence: TGTGCCAGCACCAGACAGAGTAGCTCCTACAATGAGCAGTTCTTC. Its protein is CASTRQSSSYNEQFF. The V call is TRBV6-1, the J call TRBJ2-1; tentatively, D is TRBD1 (5 bases). The length of the CDR3 is 15 residues. CDR1 is MNHNS, CDR2 SASEGT, per germline. The ends were cut back, 7 bases at V and 0 bases at J, with 13 bases in the middle.

The chain joins TRBV19 to TRBJ2-1; possible D gene TRBD2, 6 bases. V lost 5 bases, J lost 4 bases, and 9 bases lay in between. The CDR3 runs to 13 residues. In germline, CDR1 is LNHDA, CDR2 SQIVND (reference sequence). The CDR3 DNA reads TGTGCCAGTAGTCCGACTAGGTACAATGAGCAGTTCTTC. Translating gives CASSPTRYNEQFF.

The V gene is TRBV15, the J gene TRBJ2-1; the D gene is possibly TRBD2 (5 bases). In germline, CDR1 is LNHNV, CDR2 YYDKDF (reference sequence). Trimming removed 4 bases at V and 9 bases at J, with 16 bases between. The CDR3 is 14 residues long. The CDR3, as DNA: TGTGCCACCAGCAAGGACTGGGGTGGAGGTGAGCAGTTCTTC. This gives the protein CATSKDWGGGEQFF.

CDR3 in amino acids: CASSLSGPPGAQHF. As DNA, the CDR3 is TGTGCCAGCAGTCTGAGCGGTCCCCCAGGGGCCCAGCATTTT. The chain joins TRBV28 to TRBJ1-5, with a weak D call TRBD1 (6 bases). The CDR3 has 14 residues. V gave up 5 bases and J gave up 11 bases, with 19 bases separating them. Germline values: CDR1 MDHEN, CDR2 SYDVKM.

In this sample, this clone turned up a few times. The chain employs TRBV7-9 and TRBJ1-4; no clear D. This CDR3 is 18 amino acids long. The germline gives CDR1 SEHNR, CDR2 FQNEAQ (reference sequence). Trimming took off 5 bases at V and 6 bases at J, with 25 bases between the two ends. The CDR3 DNA follows: TGTGCCAGCAGCGGACTACGACGGATAGGTGGGCGCGATGAAAAACTGTTTTTT. It yields the protein CASSGLRRIGGRDEKLFF.

This clone was recorded only once. The chain is built from TRBV4-2 and TRBJ2-5; TRBD1 agrees at 8 bases. CDR1 LGHNA and CDR2 YNFKEQ come from the germline V gene. Trimming at V came to 0 bases and at J to 4 bases, leaving 4 bases not matched to a gene. The CDR3 covers 15 residues. Here the CDR3 DNA reads TGTGCCAGCAGCCAAGAAAACAGGGGGATAGAGACCCAGTACTTC. Its translation: CASSQENRGIETQYF.